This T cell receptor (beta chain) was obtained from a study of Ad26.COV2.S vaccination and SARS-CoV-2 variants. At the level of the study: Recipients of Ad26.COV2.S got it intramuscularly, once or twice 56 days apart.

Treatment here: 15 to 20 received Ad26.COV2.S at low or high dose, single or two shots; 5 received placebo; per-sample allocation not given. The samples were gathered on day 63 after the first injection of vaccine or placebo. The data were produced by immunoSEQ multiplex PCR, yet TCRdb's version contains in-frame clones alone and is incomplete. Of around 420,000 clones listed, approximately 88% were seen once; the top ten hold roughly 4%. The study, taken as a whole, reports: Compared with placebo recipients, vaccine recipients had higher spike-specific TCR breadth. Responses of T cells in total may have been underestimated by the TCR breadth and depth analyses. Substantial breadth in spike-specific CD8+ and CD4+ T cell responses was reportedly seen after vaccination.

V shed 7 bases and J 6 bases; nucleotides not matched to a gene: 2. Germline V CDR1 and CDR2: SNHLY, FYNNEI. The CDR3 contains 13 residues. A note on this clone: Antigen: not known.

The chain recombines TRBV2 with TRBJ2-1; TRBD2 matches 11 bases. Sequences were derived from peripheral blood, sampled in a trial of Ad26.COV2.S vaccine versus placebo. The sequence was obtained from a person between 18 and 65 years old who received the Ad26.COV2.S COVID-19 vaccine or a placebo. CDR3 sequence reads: CASTLAGGNEQFF. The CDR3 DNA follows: TGTGCCAGCACCCTAGCGGGGGGCAATGAGCAGTTCTTC.